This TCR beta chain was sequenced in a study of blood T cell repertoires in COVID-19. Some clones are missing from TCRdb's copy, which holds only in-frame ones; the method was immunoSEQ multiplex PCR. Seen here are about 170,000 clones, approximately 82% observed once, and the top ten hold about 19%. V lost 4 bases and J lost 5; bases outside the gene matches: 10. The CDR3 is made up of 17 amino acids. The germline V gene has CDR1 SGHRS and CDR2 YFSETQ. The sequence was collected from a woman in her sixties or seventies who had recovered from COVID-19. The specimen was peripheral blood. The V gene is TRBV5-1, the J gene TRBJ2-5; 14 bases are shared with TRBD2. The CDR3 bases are TGCGCCAGCAGCGGGACTAGCGGGGGCCCCTCGGGGGAGACCCAGTACTTC. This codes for CASSGTSGGPSGETQYF.